This T cell receptor (beta chain) was observed in a study of cytomegalovirus exposure and HLA in healthy donors. Whole-study results and caveats: According to a later analysis, most TCR beta chains associated with CMV appeared HLA-restricted. Later analysis associated a missense DCLRE1C variant with TCR beta V- and J-gene trimming.

Germline assignment: CDR1 LGHNA and CDR2 YNFKEQ. CDR3 length: 15 amino acids. The germline V and J ends were trimmed by 0 bases and 8 bases, with 13 bases remaining between them. About this clone: The antigen is unknown.

PCR involved 60 Vbeta and 13 Jbeta primers. Method: immunoSEQ multiplex PCR; TCRdb's copy keeps in-frame clones and lacks some. The sample holds 45,000 to 70,000 clones. The rearrangement links TRBV4-2 to TRBJ1-4; D ambiguous. The material sequenced was PBMCs. The source of this sequence is a woman in her forties or fifties in good health and CMV-seropositive. This chain's CDR3 is CASSQDQDGREKLFF. CDR3 coding DNA: TGTGCCAGCAGCCAAGATCAGGATGGGAGGGAAAAACTGTTTTTT.